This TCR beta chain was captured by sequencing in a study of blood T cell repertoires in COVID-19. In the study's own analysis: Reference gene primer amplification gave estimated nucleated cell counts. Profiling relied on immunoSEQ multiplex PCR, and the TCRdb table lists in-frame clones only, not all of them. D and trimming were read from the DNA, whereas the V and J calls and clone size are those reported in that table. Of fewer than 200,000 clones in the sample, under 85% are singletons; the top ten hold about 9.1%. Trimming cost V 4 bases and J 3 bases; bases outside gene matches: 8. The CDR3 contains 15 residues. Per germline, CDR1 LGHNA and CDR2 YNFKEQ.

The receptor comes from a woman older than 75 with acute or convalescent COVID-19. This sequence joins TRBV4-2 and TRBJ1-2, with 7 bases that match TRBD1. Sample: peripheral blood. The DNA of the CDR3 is TGTGCCAGCAGCCCCGGTACAGGGGAAGACTATGGCTACACCTTC. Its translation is CASSPGTGEDYGYTF.